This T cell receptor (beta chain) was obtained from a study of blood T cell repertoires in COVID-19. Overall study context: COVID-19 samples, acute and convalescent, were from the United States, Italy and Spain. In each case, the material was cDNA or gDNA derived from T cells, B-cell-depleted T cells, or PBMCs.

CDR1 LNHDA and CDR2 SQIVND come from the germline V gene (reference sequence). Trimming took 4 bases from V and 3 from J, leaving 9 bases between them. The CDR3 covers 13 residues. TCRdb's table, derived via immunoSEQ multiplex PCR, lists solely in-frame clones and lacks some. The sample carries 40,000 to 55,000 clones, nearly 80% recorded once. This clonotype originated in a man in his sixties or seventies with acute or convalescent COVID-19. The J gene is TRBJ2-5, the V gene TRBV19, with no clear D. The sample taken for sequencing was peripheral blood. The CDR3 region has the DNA TGTGCCAGTAGTAGCCTTCCAGAAGAGACCCAGTACTTC. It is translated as CASSSLPEETQYF.